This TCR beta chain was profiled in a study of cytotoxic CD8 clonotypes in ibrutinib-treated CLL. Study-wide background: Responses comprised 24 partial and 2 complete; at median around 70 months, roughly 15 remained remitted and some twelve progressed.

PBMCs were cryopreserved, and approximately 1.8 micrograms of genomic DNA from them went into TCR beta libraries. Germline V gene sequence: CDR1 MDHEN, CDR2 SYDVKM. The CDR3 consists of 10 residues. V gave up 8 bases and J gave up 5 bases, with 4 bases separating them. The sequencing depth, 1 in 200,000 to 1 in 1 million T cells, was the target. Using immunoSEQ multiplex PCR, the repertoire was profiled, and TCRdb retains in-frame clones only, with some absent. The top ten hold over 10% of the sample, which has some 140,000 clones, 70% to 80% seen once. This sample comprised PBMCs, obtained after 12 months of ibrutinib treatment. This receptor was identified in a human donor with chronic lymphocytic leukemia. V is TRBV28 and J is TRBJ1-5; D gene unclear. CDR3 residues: CASGDQPQHF. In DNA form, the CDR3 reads TGTGCCAGCGGGGATCAGCCCCAGCATTTT.